A single sample is the source of the 3 T cell receptor beta chains below, sequenced in a study of T cell clonality in common variable immunodeficiency. Repertoires were generated with immunoSEQ multiplex PCR, while TCRdb's copy carries only in-frame clones and drops some. The sample has around 32,000 clones, none seen only once. What was sequenced was peripheral blood mononuclear cells. The receptors originated from a person between 18 and 70 years old in good health.

This clone was detected ten times or more. Read sequence stops 3 residues before the CDR3 end, and the germline J gene provides the missing end. This sequence joins TRBV2 and TRBJ1-1, with D maybe TRBD1 (5 bases). The CDR3 has 12 amino acids. The V gene's germline CDR1 is SNHLY and CDR2 FYNNEI. V lost 6 bases to trimming and J lost 6 bases, with 11 bases between them. This CDR3 is CASSRRGSEAFF. The sequenced part of the CDR3 DNA is TGTGCCAGCAGCCGGAGGGGCTCTGAA.

There are many counts of this clone. The observed sequence ends 3 residues before the CDR3 terminus, with the missing tail filled in from the germline J gene. This chain uses TRBV30 with TRBJ2-7; 7 bases match TRBD2. Germline V gene data show CDR1 as GTSNPN and CDR2 as SVGIG (reference sequence). The length of the CDR3 is 14 residues. V lost 7 bases to trimming and J lost 1 base; unmatched junction nucleotides: 10. The DNA read from the CDR3 is TGTGCCTACGGAAATAGCGGGCTTTCCTACGAG. Translation gives CAYGNSGLSYE. The full CDR3 is CAYGNSGLSYEQYF.

This clone was counted at least ten times. The read falls 3 residues short of the CDR3 end, and the missing part is taken from the germline J gene. The chain has TRBV29-1 and TRBJ1-1; 7 bases are shared with TRBD1. Germline loops: CDR1 SQVTM, CDR2 ANQGSEA. V shed 5 bases and J 4 bases; nucleotides not matched to a gene: 10. This CDR3 comprises 14 residues. CDR3 amino acids: CSVYRQGTGTEAFF. CDR3 DNA, as far as it was read: TGCAGCGTTTATCGACAGGGAACGGGCACTGAA.